The clone carrying this T cell receptor (beta chain) was recorded a few times. Its antigen remains unknown. Per the germline V gene, CDR1 is SGHTA and CDR2 is FQGNSA. The V gene end was trimmed by 5 bases and the J gene end by 5 bases; junction bases not matched to a gene: 6. The CDR3 is 15 amino acids. This record comes from a study of human T cells and chemical hapten exposure. Findings and caveats of the study: PT1 expanded TCR numbers tracked positively with patch test score. The number of TCRs above 1 in 1000 frequency did not change after DPC sensitization.

Each CDR3 protein gets one entry after TCRdb re-called the RACE reads with MiXCR. The data contain fewer than 60,000 distinct CDR3 sequences, about 10% of them seen just once; the ten biggest clones take up approximately 3.9%. Described time point: pre-sensitization, week 0. Treatment defined: therapeutic diphenylcyclopropenone sensitization with weekly scalp DPC. The receptor comes from a woman in her thirties or forties with alopecia areata. Some clones in this sample may be carry-over from other donors' samples. Sequencing used whole blood, obtained in connection with sensitization to the hapten diphenylcyclopropenone (DPC). The gene calls are TRBV7-2 and TRBJ2-5; 12 bases are a match to TRBD2. The CDR3 spells CASSPRTSGTETQYF. The CDR3 bases are TGTGCCAGCAGCCCACGGACTAGCGGGACGGAGACCCAGTACTTC.